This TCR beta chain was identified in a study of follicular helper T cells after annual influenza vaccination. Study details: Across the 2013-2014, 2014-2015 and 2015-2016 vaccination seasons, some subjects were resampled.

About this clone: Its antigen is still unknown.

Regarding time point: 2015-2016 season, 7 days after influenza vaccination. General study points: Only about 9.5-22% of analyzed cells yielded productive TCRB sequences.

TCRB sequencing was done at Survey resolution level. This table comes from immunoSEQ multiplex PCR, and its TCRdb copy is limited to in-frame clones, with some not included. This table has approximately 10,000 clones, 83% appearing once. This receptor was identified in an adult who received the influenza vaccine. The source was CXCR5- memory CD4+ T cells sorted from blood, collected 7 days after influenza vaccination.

Here the CDR3 DNA reads TGTGCCAGCGGCGGGACTCCGAACACCGGGGAGCTGTTTTTT. This translates into CASGGTPNTGELFF. The V gene is TRBV6-1, the J gene TRBJ2-2; a possible D gene is TRBD2 (6 bases). Trimming stripped 8 bases from V and 0 bases from J, with 10 bases between. There are 14 residues in the CDR3. From germline, CDR1 is MNHNS and CDR2 SASEGT.